This T cell receptor (beta chain) was obtained from a study of T cell responses to AZD1222 COVID-19 vaccine. In the study overall: Pooled together were second doses at about 4 or about 12 weeks. Regarding the study as a whole: Repertoires were obtained only post-peak T cell response.

TCRdb's copy holds only in-frame clones and misses some; the assay was immunoSEQ multiplex PCR. The sample includes about 110,000 clones, about 90% of them seen just once. Trimming stripped 5 bases from V and 5 bases from J, with 10 bases between. Per germline, CDR1 MGHRA and CDR2 YSYEKL. This CDR3 is built from 13 residues. Note on this clone: Its cognate antigen is unknown.

The sample consisted of peripheral blood, taken on day 0 of AZD1222 vaccination. The chain joins TRBV4-1 to TRBJ2-1, with D unresolved. This TCR was recovered from an adult in good health. The CDR3 bases are TGCGCCAGCAGCTTACGCCAGGACAATGAGCAGTTCTTC. Amino acid sequence: CASSLRQDNEQFF.